One and the same sample provided the 7 T cell receptor beta chains below, sequenced in a study of human T cells and chemical hapten exposure. Via MiXCR, TCRdb re-called the RACE reads, giving one row per CDR3 protein. The sample has about 95,000 distinct CDR3 sequences, about an eighth seen once. Sample time point: patch test 2, 6 weeks after DPC sensitization. Treatment reported: therapeutic diphenylcyclopropenone sensitization with weekly scalp DPC. The sample in question was whole blood, obtained in connection with sensitization to the hapten diphenylcyclopropenone (DPC). These receptor sequences come from a woman aged 35 to 49 with alopecia areata. Some clones in this sample may be carry-over from other donors' samples.

The sample holds many counts of this clonotype. This chain links TRBV5-1 with TRBJ2-2; 9 bases align to TRBD1. After removal of 4 bases from V and 3 bases from J, the junction contained 1 base not matched to a gene. The CDR3 is 14 residues long. Per the germline V gene, CDR1 is SGHRS and CDR2 is YFSETQ. The CDR3 loop is CASSRTGDTGELFF. The CDR3 DNA reads as TGCGCCAGCAGCCGGACAGGGGACACCGGGGAGCTGTTTTTT.

In this sample, this clonotype turned up many times. The chain employs TRBV10-2 and TRBJ1-4; possibly TRBD1 for D (6 bases). V was shortened by 8 bases and J by 0 bases, with 13 bases between the two germline ends. The germline V gene encodes CDR1 WSHSY and CDR2 SAAADI. CDR3 length equals 15 residues. The CDR3 here is CASGGAATTNEKLFF. The CDR3 nucleotides are TGCGCCAGCGGGGGGGCCGCAACAACTAATGAAAAACTGTTTTTT.

This clonotype was counted a few times. CDR3 in amino acids: CASSRQGLNTEAFF. The CDR3 bases are TGTGCCAGCAGCCGACAGGGCCTCAACACTGAAGCTTTCTTT. The chain uses TRBV3-1 and TRBJ1-1, with TRBD1 matching over 7 bases. The CDR3 consists of 14 residues. V dropped 4 bases and J dropped 2; count of bases not matched to a gene: 4. The germline CDR1 and CDR2 sequences are LGHDT and YNNKEL (reference sequence).

The chain carries TRBV6-6 and TRBJ1-2; D is unresolved. From germline, CDR1 is MNHNY and CDR2 SVGAGI (reference sequence). The CDR3 is made up of 16 amino acids. Between the trimmed V and J ends, which lost 0 bases and 0 bases, there was a span of 11 bases. The CDR3 DNA sequence: TGTGCCAGCAGTTACTCGACGGGCCTAGCTAACTATGGCTACACCTTC. Residues: CASSYSTGLANYGYTF.

This clonotype occurred a few times. This rearrangement joins TRBV7-2 to TRBJ1-6; D gene uncertain. The CDR3 loop spans 13 amino acids. Germline V gives CDR1 SGHTA, CDR2 FQGNSA. Trimming removed 7 bases at V and 9 bases at J, with 13 bases between. The CDR3 DNA is TGTGCCAGCACCTCGGAGGAGGGTTCACCCCTCCACTTT. It is translated as CASTSEEGSPLHF.

The rearrangement links TRBV20-1 to TRBJ2-7; 9 bases match TRBD2. The J segment lost 2 bases and the V segment lost 2 bases, leaving 13 bases of the junction unmatched. This CDR3 region has 17 residues. CDR1 and CDR2 from the germline V gene are DFQATT and SNEGSKA (reference sequence). CDR3 sequence (DNA): TGCAGTGCTAGACGAAATAGCGGGAGTCCGGCTACCTACGAGCAGTACTTC. It is translated as CSARRNSGSPATYEQYF.

In this sample, this clonotype turned up many times. The chain has TRBV29-1 and TRBJ2-7; maybe TRBD1 (6 bases). The CDR3 has 13 amino acids. CDR1 and CDR2 (germline): SQVTM, ANQGSEA. Deletions cut 5 bases from V and 3 bases from J, with 14 bases between. This CDR3 is CSVRTATYYEQYF. The CDR3 nucleotides are TGCAGCGTTCGGACAGCCACATACTACGAGCAGTACTTC.